The TCR beta chain described here comes from a study of blood T cell repertoires in COVID-19. Study information: T cells, B-cell-depleted T cells, or PBMCs provided the cDNA or gDNA that served as material.

CDR3 length: 13 residues. V was shortened by 0 bases and J by 5 bases, with 7 bases between the two germline ends. Germline V CDR1 and CDR2: SGHAT, FQNNGV. Methods used by the authors: Estimates of nucleated cell counts were drawn from the amplification of reference gene primers. Generated by immunoSEQ multiplex PCR, the TCRdb table keeps only in-frame clones and is missing some. V and J calls and clone size follow that table, whereas D and trimming were derived from the DNA. The table includes about 120,000 clones, roughly 89% detected once. The rearrangement links TRBV11-2 to TRBJ2-5; no reliable D call. Sequencing used peripheral blood. This sequence originates from a woman between 50 and 59 years old with acute or convalescent COVID-19. As DNA, the CDR3 is TGTGCCAGCAGCTTAGAACGAGGCGAGACCCAGTACTTC. It encodes CASSLERGETQYF.